The 32 T cell receptor beta chains listed next were all sequenced from one sample in a study of T cell responses to AZD1222 COVID-19 vaccine. Profiling relied on immunoSEQ multiplex PCR, and the TCRdb table lists in-frame clones only, not all of them. This table holds more than 250,000 clones, 90% to 95% found once. Sequenced here: peripheral blood, sampled on day 0 of AZD1222 vaccination. All receptors derive from an adult in good health.

Concerning this clone itself: The junction departs from germline at one end; a sequencing error may be responsible. The chain couples TRBV6-1 to TRBJ1-1; weak D call: TRBD1 (6 bases). The germline CDR1 and CDR2 sequences are MNHNS and SASEGT. CDR3 size: 15 residues. CDR3 amino acids: CASIEWGRLNTEAFF. The CDR3 nucleotides read TGTGCCAGCATTGAATGGGGGCGACTGAACACTGAAGCTTTCTTT.

The gene calls are TRBV10-3 and TRBJ1-1; TRBD1 might be the D (6 bases). Trimming removed 5 bases at V and 1 base at J, with 8 bases between. Germline CDR1 ENHRY, CDR2 SYGVKD. CDR3 size: 13 residues. DNA for the CDR3: TGTGCCATCAGTTCGACAGGGAACACTGAAGCTTTCTTT. Translating it yields CAISSTGNTEAFF.

The chain joins TRBV28 to TRBJ1-2; no reliable D call. The CDR3 length is 13 residues. Per germline, CDR1 MDHEN and CDR2 SYDVKM. Trimming pared 4 bases from V and 4 bases from J, leaving 10 bases between. In DNA, the CDR3 is TGTGCCAGCAGTTCGACCCAAGCCTATGGCTACACCTTC. This encodes CASSSTQAYGYTF.

For the CDR3, the DNA is TGTGCCAGCAGCCATCCCCCCCCACCCCAGCGCGAGCAGTACTTC. Protein product: CASSHPPPPQREQYF. This chain uses TRBV4-2 with TRBJ2-7; D gene uncertain. With 3 bases removed from V and 6 bases from J, the gap between germline ends came to 18 bases. This CDR3 is 15 amino acids long. CDR1 and CDR2 from the germline V gene are LGHNA and YNFKEQ.

The chain uses TRBV11-2 and TRBJ1-2; 9 nucleotides line up with TRBD1. Germline CDR1 is SGHAT and CDR2 is FQNNGV. V shed 5 bases, J shed 1 base, and the junction held 8 bases outside the gene matches. CDR3 length equals 16 residues. The CDR3 loop reads CASSRLQGAGNYGYTF. CDR3 bases: TGTGCCAGCAGCCGATTACAGGGGGCGGGTAACTATGGCTACACCTTC.

The V call is TRBV18, the J call TRBJ1-1, with 7 bases fitting TRBD1. From germline, CDR1 is KGHSH and CDR2 LQKENI. This CDR3 has 13 residues. Unmatched junction bases numbered 11, after V lost 5 bases and J lost 11 bases. The CDR3 loop is CASSAGTAGEAFF. As DNA, the CDR3 is TGTGCCAGCTCAGCCGGGACAGCGGGTGAGGCTTTCTTT.

This sequence joins TRBV9 and TRBJ1-3, with a weak D call TRBD1 (5 bases). CDR3 length: 15 residues. CDR1 and CDR2 (germline): SGDLS, YYNGEE. Trimming took off 4 bases at V and 2 bases at J, with 13 bases between the two ends. CDR3 DNA sequence: TGTGCCAGCAGCCTGACCGGGACGACTGGAAACACCATATATTTT. Protein: CASSLTGTTGNTIYF.

CDR3 in amino acids: CASSENLAGVNEQFF. DNA of the CDR3: TGCGCCAGCAGTGAGAACCTAGCGGGGGTGAATGAGCAGTTCTTC. V gene TRBV10-1 combines with J gene TRBJ2-1; the match to TRBD2 covers 10 bases. With 2 bases clipped from V and 7 bases from J, the junction kept 5 bases outside the gene matches. The CDR3 runs 15 residues. Germline CDR1 reads WNHNN; CDR2 reads SYGVQD (reference sequence).

This clone was detected a few times. The rearrangement joins TRBV7-2 to TRBJ1-1; D unclear. Trimming took 0 bases from V and 5 from J, leaving 10 bases between them. This CDR3 region has 14 residues. Germline V gives CDR1 SGHTA, CDR2 FQGNSA. The CDR3 sequence is CASSLALGGTEAFF. CDR3 sequence (DNA): TGTGCCAGCAGCTTAGCGCTAGGAGGAACTGAAGCTTTCTTT. The whole variable domain, filled in from reference TRBV7-2 and TRBJ1-1, reads GAGVSQSPSNKVTEKGKDVELRCDPISGHTALYWYRQSLGQGLEFLIYFQGNSAPDKSGLPSDRFSAERTGGSVSTLTIQRTQQEDSAVYLCASSLALGGTEAFFGQGTRLTVV.

This clone occurred once. The chain employs TRBV3-1 (or the pseudogene TRBV3-2) and TRBJ2-2, with D perhaps matching TRBD2 (6 bases). In germline, CDR1 is LGHDT, CDR2 YNNKEL (reference sequence). The CDR3 loop spans 13 amino acids. The V and J ends lost 3 bases and 6 bases respectively, with 8 bases between them. CDR3 sequence: CASSHTGAGELFF. DNA for the CDR3: TGTGCCAGCAGCCACACGGGGGCCGGGGAGCTGTTTTTT.

The CDR3: CASSPGTTGNTIYF. Here the CDR3 DNA reads TGTGCCAGCAGCCCGGGAACGACTGGAAACACCATATATTTT. The rearrangement links TRBV28 to TRBJ1-3; no definite D call. Trimming left V 6 bases short and J 2 bases short, with 11 bases between. This CDR3 spans 14 amino acids. Germline CDR1 is MDHEN and CDR2 is SYDVKM.

V gene TRBV28 combines with J gene TRBJ1-1; the D is unclear. V was trimmed by 5 bases and J by 3 bases, leaving 13 bases between them. The germline gives CDR1 MDHEN, CDR2 SYDVKM. This CDR3 is built from 14 residues. The CDR3, as DNA: TGTGCCAGCAGTGTGTCTGGGTTTTACACTGAAGCTTTCTTT. Protein product: CASSVSGFYTEAFF.

This sequence joins TRBV27 and TRBJ2-6, with TRBD1 matching 9 bases. Germline CDR1 reads MNHEY; CDR2 reads SMNVEV (reference sequence). The CDR3 consists of 19 residues. V shed 4 bases, J shed 0 bases, and the junction held 10 bases outside the gene matches. CDR3 in amino acids: CASSSPHGTGSSGANVLTF. DNA for the CDR3: TGTGCCAGCAGTTCCCCCCACGGGACAGGGTCCTCTGGGGCCAACGTCCTGACTTTC.

The chain carries TRBV6-5 and TRBJ2-1; possibly TRBD1 for D (6 bases). Germline assignment: CDR1 MNHEY and CDR2 SVGAGI. The V and J ends lost 7 bases and 0 bases respectively, with 10 bases between them. CDR3 length: 14 residues. The CDR3 DNA reads as TGTGCCAGCAAAGACAGGAGCTCCTACAATGAGCAGTTCTTC. It translates to CASKDRSSYNEQFF.

The V and J genes are TRBV12-3 or TRBV12-4 and TRBJ2-7; TRBD1 is a possible D gene (6 bases). The V end lost 6 bases, the J end lost 1 base, and 10 bases lay between the germline ends. The CDR3 totals 13 residues. The CDR3 sequence is CASRTTGSYEQYF. CDR3 coding DNA: TGTGCCAGCAGGACGACAGGATCCTACGAGCAGTACTTC.

This clone was seen just once. This rearrangement joins TRBV25-1 to TRBJ1-6; possibly TRBD1 for D (5 bases). Germline CDR1 MGHDK, CDR2 SYGVNS. The CDR3 contains 14 residues. V dropped 8 bases and J dropped 10 bases, with 18 bases sitting between them. CDR3 DNA sequence: TGTGCCAGCCGTACTCAGGGCGAGGGGTCACCCCTCCACTTT. Translation: CASRTQGEGSPLHF. Supplemented by reference TRBV25-1 and TRBJ1-6, the full variable domain reads EADIYQTPRYLVIGTGKKITLECSQTMGHDKMYWYQQDPGMELHLIHYSYGVNSTEKGDLSSESTVSRIRTEHFPLTLESARPSHTSQYLCASRTQGEGSPLHFGNGTRLTVT.

The rearrangement links TRBV6-2 or TRBV6-3 to TRBJ2-7; 7 bases are a match to TRBD2. Trimming removed 5 bases from V and 3 bases from J; junction bases left unmatched: 10. Germline V CDR1 and CDR2: MNHEY, SVGEGT. The CDR3 sequence is 15 residues long. This CDR3 reads CASSRGGSGLYEQYF. In DNA, the CDR3 is TGTGCCAGCAGTCGCGGGGGTAGCGGGCTCTACGAGCAGTACTTC.

This rearrangement joins TRBV10-2 to TRBJ1-2; 10 bases are shared with TRBD1. With 6 bases clipped from V and 6 bases from J, the junction kept 10 bases outside the gene matches. CDR3 length equals 15 residues. Germline values: CDR1 WSHSY, CDR2 SAAADI. The CDR3 DNA reads TGCGCCAGCAGCCTGACCACTGGGACAGGGGATGGCTACACCTTC. Translation: CASSLTTGTGDGYTF.

The chain combines TRBV5-8 with TRBJ1-5; no clear D gene. Between the trimmed V and J ends, which lost 5 bases and 0 bases, there was a span of 12 bases. Germline CDR1 and CDR2: SGHTS and YDEGEE. The CDR3 extends over 15 amino acids. CDR3 DNA: TGTGCCAGCAGTCCCGGAGGAAATAGCAATCAGCCCCAGCATTTT. This codes for CASSPGGNSNQPQHF.

The V call is TRBV5-6, the J call TRBJ1-2; 7 nucleotides align to TRBD1. J was trimmed by 2 bases and V by 1 base; bases with no gene match: 2. This CDR3 is 14 amino acids long. Per the germline V gene, CDR1 is SGHDT and CDR2 is YYEEEE. CDR3 coding DNA: TGTGCCAGCAGCTTGACAGGGGACAACTATGGCTACACCTTC. As protein: CASSLTGDNYGYTF.

The rearrangement joins TRBV28 to TRBJ2-5; 9 nucleotides agree with TRBD2. V lost 6 bases, J lost 3 bases, and 5 bases stayed unmatched. Germline CDR1 is MDHEN and CDR2 is SYDVKM. The CDR3 totals 14 residues. CDR3 sequence (DNA): TGTGCCAGCAGGGGCGGGGGGGCAGAAGAGACCCAGTACTTC. It is translated as CASRGGGAEETQYF.

This clone turned up a few times. The chain links TRBV19 to TRBJ2-7, with D hard to call. V lost 4 bases and J 5 bases, leaving 12 bases between the germline ends. The CDR3 is made up of 13 amino acids. In germline, CDR1 is LNHDA, CDR2 SQIVND (reference sequence). CDR3 in DNA: TGTGCCAGTAGTAGTACCCAGAAGGACGAGCAGTACTTC. It is translated as CASSSTQKDEQYF.

The V gene is TRBV6-5, the J gene TRBJ2-1; a weak D match, TRBD1 (6 bases). Trimming took off 5 bases at V and 7 bases at J, with 15 bases between the two ends. Looked up from germline, CDR1 is MNHEY and CDR2 is SVGAGI. This CDR3 is built from 14 residues. CDR3 protein: CASSTQGWGNEQFF. For the CDR3, the DNA is TGTGCCAGCAGTACACAGGGCTGGGGGAATGAGCAGTTCTTC.

The chain joins TRBV6-5 to TRBJ2-2; 10 bases are a match to TRBD2. CDR3 length equals 15 residues. Per germline, CDR1 MNHEY and CDR2 SVGAGI. With 5 bases clipped from V and 8 bases from J, the junction kept 8 bases outside the gene matches. The CDR3 region is CASSPTGAGGGELFF. The CDR3 nucleotides read TGTGCCAGCAGTCCAACTGGAGCGGGAGGGGGGGAGCTGTTTTTT.

The J gene is TRBJ1-6, the V gene TRBV14; 9 nucleotides align to TRBD1. This CDR3 spans 13 amino acids. The V and J ends lost 7 bases and 9 bases, in that order; junction bases with no gene match: 4. The germline V gene has CDR1 SGHDN and CDR2 FVKESK. The CDR3 DNA reads as TGTGCCAGCAACGGACAGGGGTTTTCACCCCTCCACTTT. Translation: CASNGQGFSPLHF.

The chain is built from TRBV9 and TRBJ1-1; D possibly corresponds to TRBD1 (6 bases). Trimming took 4 bases from V and 0 from J, leaving 13 bases between them. The CDR3 runs 15 residues. Per the germline V gene, CDR1 is SGDLS and CDR2 is YYNGEE. The CDR3 nucleotides read TGTGCCAGCAGCCTTGGACAGAGTGTGAACACTGAAGCTTTCTTT. This translates into CASSLGQSVNTEAFF.

The chain couples TRBV2 to TRBJ2-7, with D perhaps given as TRBD1 or TRBD2 (7 bases each). The CDR3 spans 14 residues. With 2 bases removed from V and 5 bases from J, the gap between germline ends came to 13 bases. The germline V gene has CDR1 SNHLY and CDR2 FYNNEI. The CDR3 reads CASSETTGRDEQYF. Written as DNA, the CDR3 is TGTGCCAGCAGTGAAACGACAGGGAGGGACGAGCAGTACTTC. Variable domain in full (rest from reference TRBV2 and TRBJ2-7): EPEVTQTPSHQVTQMGQEVILRCVPISNHLYFYWYRQILGQKVEFLVSFYNNEISEKSEIFDDQFSVERPDGSNFTLKIRSTKLEDSAMYFCASSETTGRDEQYFGPGTRLTVT.

CDR3 sequence: CASSLGTDFMNTEAFF. The CDR3 region has the DNA TGTGCCAGCAGCCTCGGGACGGACTTTATGAACACTGAAGCTTTCTTT. This chain links TRBV5-8 with TRBJ1-1; possible D gene TRBD1, 5 bases. Germline lookup yields CDR1 SGHTS and CDR2 YDEGEE. Between the trimmed V and J ends, which lost 4 bases and 0 bases, there was a span of 16 bases. This CDR3 is built from 16 residues.

The rearrangement joins TRBV28 to TRBJ1-2; possibly TRBD1 for D (5 bases). Per the germline V gene, CDR1 is MDHEN and CDR2 is SYDVKM. V shed 3 bases and J shed 3 bases, with 11 bases lying between them. The CDR3 sequence is 14 residues long. The CDR3 loop is CASSFPSGHYGYTF. In DNA form, the CDR3 reads TGTGCCAGCAGTTTCCCGTCGGGGCACTATGGCTACACCTTC.

V and J are TRBV28 and TRBJ1-2; a weak D match, TRBD1 (6 bases). CDR1 and CDR2 from the germline V gene are MDHEN and SYDVKM. The length of the CDR3 is 15 residues. V lost 1 base and J 5 bases, leaving 14 bases between the germline ends. CDR3: CASSLYGDRPYGYTF. CDR3 DNA sequence: TGTGCCAGCAGTTTATATGGTGACAGGCCTTATGGCTACACCTTC.

The rearrangement joins TRBV2 to TRBJ1-1, with 8 positions matching TRBD1. Germline trimming cut 6 bases from V and 1 base from J; bases unmatched to any gene: 4. This CDR3 region has 14 residues. From germline, CDR1 is SNHLY and CDR2 FYNNEI. The chain's CDR3 is CASRPGGANTEAFF. CDR3 nucleotides: TGTGCCAGCAGACCAGGGGGCGCGAACACTGAAGCTTTCTTT.

V is TRBV18 and J is TRBJ1-5; D perhaps matches TRBD1 (5 bases). Trimming removed 2 bases from V and 4 bases from J, with 6 bases in between. This CDR3 spans 13 amino acids. The germline V gene has CDR1 KGHSH and CDR2 LQKENI. The CDR3 bases are TGTGCCAGCTCACCATGGGGGAATCAGCCCCAGCATTTT. Residues: CASSPWGNQPQHF.